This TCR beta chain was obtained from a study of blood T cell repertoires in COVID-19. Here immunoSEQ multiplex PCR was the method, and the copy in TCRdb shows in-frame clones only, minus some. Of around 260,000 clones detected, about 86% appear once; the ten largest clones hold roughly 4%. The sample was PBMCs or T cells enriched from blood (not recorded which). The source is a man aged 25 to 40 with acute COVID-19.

CDR3 bases: TGTGCCAGCAGCCGCCCTAGGACAGTGGGTATCCGTGAAAAACTGTTTTTT. Translation: CASSRPRTVGIREKLFF. V usage is TRBV6-2 or TRBV6-3 and J usage is TRBJ1-4; D is possibly TRBD1 (6 bases). Germline assignment: CDR1 MNHEY and CDR2 SVGEGT. This CDR3 spans 17 amino acids. V was trimmed by 6 bases and J by 7 bases, leaving 24 bases between them.